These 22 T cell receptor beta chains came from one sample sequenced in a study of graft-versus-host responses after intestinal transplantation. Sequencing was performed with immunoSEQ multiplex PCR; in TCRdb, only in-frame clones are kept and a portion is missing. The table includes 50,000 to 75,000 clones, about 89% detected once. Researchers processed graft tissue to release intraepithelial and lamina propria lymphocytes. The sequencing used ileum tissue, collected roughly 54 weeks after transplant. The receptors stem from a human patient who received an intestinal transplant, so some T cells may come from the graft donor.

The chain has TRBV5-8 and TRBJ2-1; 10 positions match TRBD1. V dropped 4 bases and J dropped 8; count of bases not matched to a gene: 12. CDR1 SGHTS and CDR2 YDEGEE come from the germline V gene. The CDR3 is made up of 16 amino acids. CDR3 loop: CASSLEGQGRWDEQFF. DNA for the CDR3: TGTGCCAGCAGCCTTGAGGGACAGGGGAGGTGGGATGAGCAGTTCTTC.

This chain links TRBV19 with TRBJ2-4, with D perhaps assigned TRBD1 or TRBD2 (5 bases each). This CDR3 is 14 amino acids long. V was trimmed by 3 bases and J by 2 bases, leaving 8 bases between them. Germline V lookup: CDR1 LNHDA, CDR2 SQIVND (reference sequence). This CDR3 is CASSIRETKNIQYF. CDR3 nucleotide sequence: TGTGCCAGTAGTATCAGGGAGACCAAAAACATTCAGTACTTC.

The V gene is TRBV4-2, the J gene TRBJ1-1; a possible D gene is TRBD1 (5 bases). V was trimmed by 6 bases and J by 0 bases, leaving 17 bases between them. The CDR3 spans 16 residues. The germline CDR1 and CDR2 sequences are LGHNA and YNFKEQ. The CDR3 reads CASRQHGTVMNTEAFF. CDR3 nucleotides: TGTGCCAGCAGGCAACACGGGACGGTTATGAACACTGAAGCTTTCTTT.

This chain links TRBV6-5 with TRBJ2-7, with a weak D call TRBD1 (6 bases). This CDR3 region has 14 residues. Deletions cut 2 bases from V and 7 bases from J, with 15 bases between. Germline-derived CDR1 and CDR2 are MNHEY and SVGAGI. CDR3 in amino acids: CASSYGQGPWEQYF. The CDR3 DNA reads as TGTGCCAGCAGTTACGGGCAGGGGCCCTGGGAGCAGTACTTC.

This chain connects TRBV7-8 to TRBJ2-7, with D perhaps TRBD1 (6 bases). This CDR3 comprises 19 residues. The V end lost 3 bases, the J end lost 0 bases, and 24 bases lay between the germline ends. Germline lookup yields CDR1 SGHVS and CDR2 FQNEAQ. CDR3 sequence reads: CASSFPSTDSDLSSYEQYF. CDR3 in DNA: TGTGCCAGCAGCTTCCCTTCGACGGACAGTGATCTGAGCTCCTACGAGCAGTACTTC.

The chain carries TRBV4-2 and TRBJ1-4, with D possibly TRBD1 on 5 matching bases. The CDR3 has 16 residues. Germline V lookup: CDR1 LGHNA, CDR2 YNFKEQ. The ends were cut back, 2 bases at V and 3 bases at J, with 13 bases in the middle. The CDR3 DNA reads TGTGCCAGCAGCCAATTTGGAGGGGTTGCTAATGAAAAACTGTTTTTT. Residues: CASSQFGGVANEKLFF.

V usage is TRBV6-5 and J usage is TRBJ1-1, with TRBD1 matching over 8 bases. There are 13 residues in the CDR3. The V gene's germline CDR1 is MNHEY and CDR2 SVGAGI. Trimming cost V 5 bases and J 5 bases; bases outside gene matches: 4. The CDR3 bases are TGTGCCAGCAGTCCAGGGGGCATTACTGAAGCTTTCTTT. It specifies CASSPGGITEAFF.

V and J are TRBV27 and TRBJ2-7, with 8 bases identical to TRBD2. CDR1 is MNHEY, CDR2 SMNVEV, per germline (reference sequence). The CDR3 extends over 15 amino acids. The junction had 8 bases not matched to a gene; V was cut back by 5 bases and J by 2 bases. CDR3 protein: CASSPYPGGTYEQYF. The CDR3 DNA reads TGTGCCAGCAGTCCCTATCCGGGGGGGACCTACGAGCAGTACTTC.

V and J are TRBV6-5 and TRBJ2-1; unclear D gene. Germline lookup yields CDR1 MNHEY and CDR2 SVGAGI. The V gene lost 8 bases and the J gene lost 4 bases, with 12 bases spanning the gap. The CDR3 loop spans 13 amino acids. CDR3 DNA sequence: TGTGCCAGCGGAGTTCTTAATTACAATGAGCAGTTCTTC. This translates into CASGVLNYNEQFF.

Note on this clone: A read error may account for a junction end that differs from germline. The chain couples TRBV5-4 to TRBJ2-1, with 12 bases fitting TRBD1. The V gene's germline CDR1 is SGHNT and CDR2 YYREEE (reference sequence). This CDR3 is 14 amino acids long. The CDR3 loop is CAGRWDRGLTEQFF. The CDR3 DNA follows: TGTGCCGGCAGGTGGGACAGGGGGCTTACTGAGCAGTTCTTC. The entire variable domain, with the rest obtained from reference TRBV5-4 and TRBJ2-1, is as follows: ETGVTQSPTHLIKTRGQQVTLRCSSQSGHNTVSWYQQALGQGPQFIFQYYREEENGRGNFPPRFSGLQFPNYSSELNVNALELDDSALYLCAGRWDRGLTEQFFGPGTRLTVL.

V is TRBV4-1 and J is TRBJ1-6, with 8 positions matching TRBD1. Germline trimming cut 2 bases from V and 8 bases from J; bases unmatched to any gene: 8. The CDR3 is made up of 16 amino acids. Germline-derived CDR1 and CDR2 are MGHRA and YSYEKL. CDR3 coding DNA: TGCGCCAGCAGCCAACCCCCGGGGACAGGTTATTCACCCCTCCACTTT. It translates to CASSQPPGTGYSPLHF.

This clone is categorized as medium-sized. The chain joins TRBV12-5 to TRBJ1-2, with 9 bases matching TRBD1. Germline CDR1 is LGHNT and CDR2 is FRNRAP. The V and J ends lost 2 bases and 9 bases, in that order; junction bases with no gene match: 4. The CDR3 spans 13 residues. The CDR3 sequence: CASGLTGGVRYTF. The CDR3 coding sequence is TGTGCTAGTGGTTTGACAGGGGGCGTACGCTACACCTTC.

CDR3 loop: CAWPSYEQYF. The CDR3 nucleotides read TGTGCCTGGCCCTCCTACGAGCAGTACTTC. The chain is built from TRBV30 and TRBJ2-7; D gene ambiguous. CDR3 length: 10 amino acids. Trimming removed 5 bases at V and 0 bases at J, with 2 bases between. CDR1 GTSNPN and CDR2 SVGIG come from the germline V gene (reference sequence).

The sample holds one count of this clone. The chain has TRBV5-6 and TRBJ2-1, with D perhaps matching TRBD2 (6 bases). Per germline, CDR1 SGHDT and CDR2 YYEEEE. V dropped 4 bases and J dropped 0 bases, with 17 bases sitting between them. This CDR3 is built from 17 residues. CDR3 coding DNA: TGTGCCAGCAGCAGAACTAGCACCCGGGCCTCCTACAATGAGCAGTTCTTC. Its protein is CASSRTSTRASYNEQFF.

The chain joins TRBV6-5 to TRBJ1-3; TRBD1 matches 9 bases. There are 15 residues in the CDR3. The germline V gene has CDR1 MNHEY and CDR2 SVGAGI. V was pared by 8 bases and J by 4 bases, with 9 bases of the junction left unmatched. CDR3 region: CASRDRVARGNTIYF. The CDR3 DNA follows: TGTGCCAGCCGGGACAGGGTCGCGAGGGGAAACACCATATATTTT.

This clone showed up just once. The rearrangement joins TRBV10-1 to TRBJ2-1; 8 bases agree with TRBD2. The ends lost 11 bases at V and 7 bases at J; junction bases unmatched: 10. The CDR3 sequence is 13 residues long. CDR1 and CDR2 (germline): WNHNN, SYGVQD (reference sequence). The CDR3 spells CAGSTSGANEQFF. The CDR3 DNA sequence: TGCGCCGGTAGTACTAGCGGAGCGAATGAGCAGTTCTTC.

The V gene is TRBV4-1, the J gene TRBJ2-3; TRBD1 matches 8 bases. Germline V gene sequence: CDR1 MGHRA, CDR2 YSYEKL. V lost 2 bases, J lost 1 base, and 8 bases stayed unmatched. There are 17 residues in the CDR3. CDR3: CASSQQQGAWGTDTQYF. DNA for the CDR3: TGCGCCAGCAGCCAACAGCAGGGGGCGTGGGGCACAGATACGCAGTATTTT.

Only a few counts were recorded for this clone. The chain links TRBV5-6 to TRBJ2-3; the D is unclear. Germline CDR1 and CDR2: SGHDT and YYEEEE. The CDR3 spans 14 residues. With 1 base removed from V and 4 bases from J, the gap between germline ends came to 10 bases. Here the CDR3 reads CASSLRAWSDTQYF. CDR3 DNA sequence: TGTGCCAGCAGCTTGAGGGCCTGGTCAGATACGCAGTATTTT. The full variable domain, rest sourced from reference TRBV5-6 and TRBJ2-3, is DAGVTQSPTHLIKTRGQQVTLRCSPKSGHDTVSWYQQALGQGPQFIFQYYEEEERQRGNFPDRFSGHQFPNYSSELNVNALLLGDSALYLCASSLRAWSDTQYFGPGTRLTVL.

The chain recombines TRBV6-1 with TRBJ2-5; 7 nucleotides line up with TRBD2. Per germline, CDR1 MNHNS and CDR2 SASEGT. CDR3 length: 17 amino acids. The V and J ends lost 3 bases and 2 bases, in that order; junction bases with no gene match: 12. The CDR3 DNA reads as TGTGCCAGCAGTGATGAGCCGGTGGGGGGGTCACAAGAGACCCAGTACTTC. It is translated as CASSDEPVGGSQETQYF.

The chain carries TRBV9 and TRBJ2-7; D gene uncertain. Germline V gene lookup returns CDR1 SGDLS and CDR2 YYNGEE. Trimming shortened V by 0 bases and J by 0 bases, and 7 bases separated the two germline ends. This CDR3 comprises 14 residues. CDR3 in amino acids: CASSVEDVSYEQYF. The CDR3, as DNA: TGTGCCAGCAGCGTAGAAGATGTCTCCTACGAGCAGTACTTC.

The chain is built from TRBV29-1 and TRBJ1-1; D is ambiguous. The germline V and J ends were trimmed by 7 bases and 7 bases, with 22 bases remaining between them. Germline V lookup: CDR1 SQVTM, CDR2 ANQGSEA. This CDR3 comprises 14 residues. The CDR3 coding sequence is TGCAGCGCTTCCGAGTCAGGAGGAATACTTGAAGCTTTCTTT. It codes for CSASESGGILEAFF.

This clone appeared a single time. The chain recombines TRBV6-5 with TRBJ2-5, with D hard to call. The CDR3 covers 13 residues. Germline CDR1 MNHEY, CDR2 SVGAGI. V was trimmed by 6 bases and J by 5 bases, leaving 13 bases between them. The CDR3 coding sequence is TGTGCCAGCAGGAGTAGTTCCCGGGAGACCCAGTACTTC. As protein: CASRSSSRETQYF.